Each of the 7 T cell receptor beta chains below was sequenced from the same sample in a study of cytomegalovirus exposure and HLA in healthy donors. The PCR used 60 Vbeta and 13 Jbeta primers. Libraries were prepared by immunoSEQ multiplex PCR; TCRdb keeps only in-frame clonotypes and omits some of them. The table has a few hundred thousand clones, about 82% seen once. The sample was PBMCs. The receptors were gathered from a man aged 30 to 39 in good health and CMV-seronegative.

The chain joins TRBV9 to TRBJ2-1; 8 nucleotides match TRBD2. The CDR3 contains 14 residues. The germline V gene encodes CDR1 SGDLS and CDR2 YYNGEE. V trimming: 0 bases; J trimming: 10 bases; junction bases outside the gene matches: 6. CDR3 residues: CASSVEGTRREQFF. CDR3 nucleotide sequence: TGTGCCAGCAGCGTAGAAGGGACTAGGCGGGAGCAGTTCTTC.

The V and J genes are TRBV27 and TRBJ1-1, with D possibly TRBD1 on 6 matching bases. Germline V gene sequence: CDR1 MNHEY, CDR2 SMNVEV (reference sequence). The V and J ends lost 3 bases and 5 bases respectively, with 25 bases between them. There are 18 residues in the CDR3. The DNA of the CDR3 is TGTGCCAGCAGTTTGCGTCGGCGGGGGCTGCTCCGGGAAACTGAAGCTTTCTTT. Its translation: CASSLRRRGLLRETEAFF.

This sequence joins TRBV10-1 and TRBJ1-6; no definite D call. The V gene lost 0 bases and the J gene lost 5 bases, with 11 bases spanning the gap. CDR1 and CDR2 from the germline V gene are WNHNN and SYGVQD (reference sequence). The CDR3 has 16 amino acids. The CDR3 sequence: CASSESRVPDNSPLHF. CDR3 in DNA: TGCGCCAGCAGTGAGTCGAGGGTTCCAGATAATTCACCCCTCCACTTT.

This clone was counted between two and nine times. The CDR3, as DNA: TGTGCCAGCAGCTTCCGATCGGGCGAGCAGTACTTC. Protein product: CASSFRSGEQYF. The chain links TRBV5-8 to TRBJ2-7; D uncertain. The V and J ends lost 2 bases and 6 bases respectively, with 9 bases between them. The CDR3 is 12 amino acids. The germline V gene has CDR1 SGHTS and CDR2 YDEGEE.

The V call is TRBV15, the J call TRBJ1-6; 9 nucleotides align to TRBD1. The V and J ends lost 3 bases and 9 bases, in that order; junction bases with no gene match: 9. This CDR3 region has 16 residues. Germline V CDR1 and CDR2: LNHNV, YYDKDF (reference sequence). The CDR3 DNA is TGTGCCACCAGCAGCCCACCGGGACAGGGAGTTTCACCCCTCCACTTT. Translated, it gives CATSSPPGQGVSPLHF.

The sample holds one count of this clone. The gene calls are TRBV6-5 and TRBJ1-1; D is uncertain. The CDR3 runs 13 residues. The V and J ends lost 6 bases and 3 bases respectively, with 11 bases between them. Germline CDR1 is MNHEY and CDR2 is SVGAGI. CDR3: CASRISRYTEAFF. In DNA, the CDR3 is TGTGCCAGCAGGATAAGCCGATACACTGAAGCTTTCTTT.

The chain couples TRBV7-9 to TRBJ2-5, with D tentatively TRBD2 (6 bases). Trimming took 6 bases from V and 4 from J, leaving 24 bases between them. In germline, CDR1 is SEHNR, CDR2 FQNEAQ (reference sequence). The CDR3 consists of 17 residues. The CDR3 spells CASSPAGPGIGPETQYF. CDR3 bases: TGTGCCAGCAGTCCCGCGGGACCGGGTATTGGCCCAGAGACCCAGTACTTC.